The T cell receptor beta chain described here comes from a study of CD8 T cells in ankylosing spondylitis. Whole-study findings and limits: There was a TCR beta motif, made of several highly homologous variants, that appeared characteristic of ankylosing spondylitis blood.

TCRdb independently ran MiXCR on the 5' RACE reads; one entry per CDR3 protein. The data contain over 700,000 distinct CDR3 sequences, around a fifth of them singletons. In its sample, this clonotype was seen a few times. Its target is not known. The length of the CDR3 is 12 residues. The V and J ends lost 3 bases and 4 bases respectively, with 6 bases between them. Looked up from germline, CDR1 is MNHNS and CDR2 is SASEGT. Sequencing used blood, either unsorted or a sorted T cell fraction (not recorded which). The chain links TRBV6-1 to TRBJ1-2; perhaps TRBD1 as D (5 bases). The TCR comes from a male donor with ankylosing spondylitis. CDR3 sequence: CASSDGGYGYTF. CDR3 nucleotides: TGTGCCAGCAGTGATGGGGGCTATGGCTACACCTTC.